The 23 T cell receptor beta chains in this list originate from one sample, sequenced in a study of read filtering for tumor transcriptome and immune sequencing. This library used 300 to 450 ng RNA and molecular barcoded adaptors spanning alpha/delta and beta/gamma chains. TCRdb re-called the reads with MiXCR, one entry per CDR3 protein. Of around 44,000 distinct CDR3 sequences detected, roughly an eighth appear once; the ten largest clones hold around 28%. The material sequenced was a population of CD138-negative cells sorted from bone marrow. These receptors originate from a donor at least 40 years old with multiple myeloma.

This clonotype has a count of ten or more. The V gene is TRBV7-3, the J gene TRBJ2-3, with 10 bases aligning to TRBD2. The CDR3 runs 16 residues. Germline lookup yields CDR1 SGHTA and CDR2 FQGTGA. Germline trimming cut 2 bases from V and 5 bases from J; bases unmatched to any gene: 7. The CDR3 DNA sequence: TGTGCCAGCAGCTTATCTAGCGGGAGTGAGGGAGATACGCAGTATTTT. This encodes CASSLSSGSEGDTQYF. Variable domain in full (rest from reference TRBV7-3 and TRBJ2-3): GAGVSQTPSNKVTEKGKYVELRCDPISGHTALYWYRQSLGQGPEFLIYFQGTGAADDSGLPNDRFFAVRPEGSVSTLKIQRTERGDSAVYLCASSLSSGSEGDTQYFGPGTRLTVL.

As concerns this clonotype: This sequence is one base from a far larger clone and is likely a read error. This rearrangement joins TRBV4-3 to TRBJ2-1; 7 bases align to TRBD1. The CDR3 has 15 residues. Germline CDR1 and CDR2: LGHNA and YSLEER. The chain's CDR3 is CASSQAKTGFNERFF. CDR3 coding DNA: TGCGCCAGCAGCCAAGCGAAGACAGGGTTCAATGAGCGGTTCTTC.

This clonotype is categorized as medium-sized. This chain joins TRBV11-3 and TRBJ2-1; D is unclear. This CDR3 has 15 residues. From germline, CDR1 is SGHNT and CDR2 YENEEA. V was trimmed by 0 bases and J by 4 bases, leaving 10 bases between them. The CDR3 reads CASSLELGSYNEQFF. CDR3 bases: TGTGCCAGCAGCTTAGAGTTGGGCTCTTACAATGAGCAGTTCTTC.

Many counts were recorded for this clonotype. The V call is TRBV19, the J call TRBJ2-2; TRBD1 might be the D (6 bases). The CDR3 spans 16 residues. Trimming removed 4 bases from V and 1 base from J, with 13 bases in between. The germline V gene has CDR1 LNHDA and CDR2 SQIVND (reference sequence). CDR3 sequence: CASSTTGLENTGELFF. The CDR3 bases are TGTGCCAGTAGTACCACAGGGTTGGAGAACACCGGGGAGCTGTTTTTT. Filled out from reference TRBV19 and TRBJ2-2, the complete variable domain reads DGGITQSPKYLFRKEGQNVTLSCEQNLNHDAMYWYRQDPGQGLRLIYYSQIVNDFQKGDIAEGYSVSREKKESFPLTVTSAQKNPTAFYLCASSTTGLENTGELFFGEGSRLTVL.

The sample holds many counts of this clonotype. The chain carries TRBV29-1 and TRBJ2-2; D not resolved. Trimming took off 5 bases at V and 4 bases at J, with 11 bases between the two ends. Germline V gives CDR1 SQVTM, CDR2 ANQGSEA. The CDR3 extends over 13 amino acids. CDR3 region: CSVLTYSTGELFF. DNA of the CDR3: TGCAGCGTTTTGACTTATAGCACCGGGGAGCTGTTTTTT.

This clonotype showed up many times. V gene TRBV4-1 combines with J gene TRBJ1-5; 7 bases align to TRBD1. The CDR3 has 17 residues. Germline V gene data show CDR1 as MGHRA and CDR2 as YSYEKL. Germline trimming cut 0 bases from V and 3 bases from J; bases unmatched to any gene: 8. The CDR3 bases are TGCGCCAGCAGCCAAGACCCCGGAGACAGGGCCAATCAGCCCCAGCATTTT. Its protein is CASSQDPGDRANQPQHF.

To note about this clonotype: A single base separates this from a much larger clone, so it may be a read error. The chain is built from TRBV20-1 and TRBJ2-7; TRBD2 aligns across 10 bases. The CDR3 runs to 15 residues. Per germline, CDR1 DFQATT and CDR2 SNEGSKA (reference sequence). V trimming: 3 bases; J trimming: 5 bases; junction bases outside the gene matches: 10. The CDR3 nucleotides are TGCAGTGCTAGTCTTCTAGCGGGAGCGCACGACGAGCAGTACTTC. Protein: CSASLLAGAHDEQYF.

V usage is TRBV5-1 and J usage is TRBJ2-3; D ambiguous. The CDR3 spans 14 residues. V gave up 3 bases and J gave up 2 bases, with 10 bases separating them. CDR1 SGHRS and CDR2 YFSETQ come from the germline V gene. CDR3 sequence: CASSSAPPTDTQYF. The CDR3 nucleotides are TGCGCCAGCAGCTCCGCTCCACCCACAGATACGCAGTATTTT.

This clonotype showed up many times. This chain connects TRBV20-1 to TRBJ2-1; 7 bases line up with TRBD2. CDR1 and CDR2 from the germline V gene are DFQATT and SNEGSKA (reference sequence). Trimming took 6 bases from V and 4 from J; bases not matched to a gene: 9. The CDR3 is 14 residues long. This CDR3 reads CSAGGGFDYNEQFF. The CDR3 nucleotides are TGCAGTGCGGGGGGGGGGTTTGATTACAATGAGCAGTTCTTC.

This clonotype came up many times. The J gene is TRBJ1-1, the V gene TRBV9; D call uncertain. V shed 0 bases and J shed 0 bases, with 9 bases lying between them. The length of the CDR3 is 15 residues. Germline loops: CDR1 SGDLS, CDR2 YYNGEE. CDR3 sequence (DNA): TGTGCCAGCAGCGTAGGGGGTACCATGAACACTGAAGCTTTCTTT. This codes for CASSVGGTMNTEAFF.

This clonotype was seen repeatedly, ten times or more. This rearrangement joins TRBV28 to TRBJ2-3; 11 bases are a match to TRBD1. Germline V gene sequence: CDR1 MDHEN, CDR2 SYDVKM. CDR3 size: 16 residues. The V segment lost 5 bases and the J segment 3 bases; nucleotides outside the gene matches: 7. The CDR3 DNA sequence: TGTGCCAGCAGTCCAAAGGGACAGGGGGGGACAGATACGCAGTATTTT. It yields the protein CASSPKGQGGTDTQYF.

The table lists this clonotype with many counts. At one end the junction does not follow the germline gene, possibly because of a read error. The chain employs TRBV7-7 and TRBJ2-1; TRBD1 agrees at 8 bases. The germline V gene has CDR1 SSHAT and CDR2 FNYEAQ (reference sequence). This CDR3 region has 15 residues. CDR3 residues: CASSLDRDPYNEQFF. CDR3 in DNA: TGTGCTAGCAGCTTGGACAGGGACCCCTACAATGAGCAGTTCTTC.

This clonotype was recorded at least ten times. This chain uses TRBV29-1 with TRBJ2-7; 7 bases fit TRBD2. Trimming removed 3 bases from V and 3 bases from J; junction bases left unmatched: 8. Germline V gene data show CDR1 as SQVTM and CDR2 as ANQGSEA. CDR3 length equals 14 residues. The CDR3 reads CSVEASGVGYEQYF. Here the CDR3 DNA reads TGCAGCGTTGAGGCTAGCGGAGTGGGCTACGAGCAGTACTTC.

Many counts were recorded for this clonotype. The chain carries TRBV5-1 and TRBJ2-1, with unresolved D. The CDR3 has 13 amino acids. Trimming stripped 2 bases from V and 8 bases from J, with 11 bases between. Germline values: CDR1 SGHRS, CDR2 YFSETQ. CDR3 sequence (DNA): TGCGCCAGCAGCTTTGGGGTAGTCGATGAGCAGTTCTTC. Protein sequence: CASSFGVVDEQFF.

This clonotype was detected many times. An end of the junction does not agree with germline; a read error may underlie this. The V and J genes are TRBV4-1 and TRBJ1-1; TRBD1 agrees at 9 bases. Germline CDR1 and CDR2: MGHRA and YSYEKL. The CDR3 is made up of 12 amino acids. CDR3 in amino acids: CASSTDRGSRIF. The DNA for the CDR3 is TGCGCCAGCAGCACGGACAGGGGAAGTAGGATCTTT.

This clonotype was counted between two and nine times. Just one base apart from a much larger clone, this may be a read error. The chain is built from TRBV19 and TRBJ1-5, with 12 bases identical to TRBD1. V was clipped by 8 bases and J by 6 bases; unmatched bases: 11. Germline V CDR1 and CDR2: LNHDA, SQIVND (reference sequence). This CDR3 region has 16 residues. CDR3 in DNA: TGTGCCAGTGGTACCCGGGACAGGGGGCGAGGTCAGCCCCAGCATTTT. This codes for CASGTRDRGRGQPQHF. The full variable domain, its missing parts supplied by reference TRBV19 and TRBJ1-5, is DGGITQSPKYLFRKEGQNVTLSCEQNLNHDAMYWYRQDPGQGLRLIYYSQIVNDFQKGDIAEGYSVSREKKESFPLTVTSAQKNPTAFYLCASGTRDRGRGQPQHFGDGTRLSIL.

A remark on this clonotype: This sequence may be a read error, since a much larger clone differs from it by one base. The V call is TRBV6-2 or TRBV6-3, the J call TRBJ2-1, with 9 bases matching TRBD2. Germline loops: CDR1 MNHEY, CDR2 SVGEGT. The CDR3 runs 14 residues. The V segment lost 8 bases and the J segment 4 bases; nucleotides outside the gene matches: 6. Here the CDR3 DNA reads TGTGCCAGCGGAGCTAGCGGGATTTACAATGAGCAGTTCTTC. Translation: CASGASGIYNEQFF.

The sample holds many counts of this clonotype. The J gene is TRBJ2-1, the V gene TRBV9; no clear D. V was trimmed by 4 bases and J by 7 bases, leaving 9 bases between them. The CDR3 is 12 amino acids. CDR1 and CDR2 from the germline V gene are SGDLS and YYNGEE. CDR3 DNA: TGTGCCAGCAGCTCCCTGGGGAATGAGCAGTTCTTC. Translated: CASSSLGNEQFF.

In this sample, this clonotype turned up many times. This chain links TRBV18 with TRBJ2-7; 9 nucleotides align to TRBD1. This CDR3 has 15 residues. V trimming: 5 bases; J trimming: 5 bases; junction bases outside the gene matches: 10. Germline V CDR1 and CDR2: KGHSH, LQKENI. CDR3 region: CASSSPGQGTHEQYF. CDR3 bases: TGTGCCAGCTCAAGTCCGGGACAGGGAACCCACGAGCAGTACTTC.

This clonotype was seen many times. The rearrangement uses TRBV7-9 and TRBJ2-2; D not resolved. CDR1 and CDR2 (germline): SEHNR, FQNEAQ (reference sequence). CDR3 length: 15 amino acids. Trimming took off 5 bases at V and 1 base at J, with 11 bases between the two ends. The CDR3, as DNA: TGTGCCAGCAGCCCCGCTCGGCAGAACACCGGGGAGCTGTTTTTT. Amino acid sequence: CASSPARQNTGELFF. Looking up the rest from reference TRBV7-9 and TRBJ2-2 gives the full variable domain: DTGVSQNPRHKITKRGQNVTFRCDPISEHNRLYWYRQTLGQGPEFLTYFQNEAQLEKSRLLSDRFSAERPKGSFSTLEIQRTEQGDSAMYLCASSPARQNTGELFFGEGSRLTVL.

This clonotype was observed many times. The genes are TRBV19 and TRBJ2-6, with no clear D. Trimming stripped 4 bases from V and 4 bases from J, with 11 bases between. The CDR3 runs to 15 residues. The V gene's germline CDR1 is LNHDA and CDR2 SQIVND (reference sequence). The CDR3 nucleotides read TGTGCCAGTAGTACCGGAGCTTACGGGGCCAACGTCCTGACTTTC. This encodes CASSTGAYGANVLTF.

This clonotype was picked up many times. V usage is TRBV6-1 and J usage is TRBJ2-5; the D gene is possibly TRBD2 (6 bases). Trimming took off 5 bases at V and 4 bases at J, with 20 bases between the two ends. The CDR3 has 16 residues. CDR1 is MNHNS, CDR2 SASEGT, per germline. The CDR3 bases are TGTGCCAGCAGTAACGAACTAGCTGTCGGGGGAGAGACCCAGTACTTC. Translation: CASSNELAVGGETQYF.

About this clonotype itself: With a much larger clone just one base away, this may be a read error. The chain couples TRBV5-1 to TRBJ1-1; D is undetermined. The length of the CDR3 is 12 residues. Germline V gene data show CDR1 as SGHRS and CDR2 as YFSETQ. Trimming pared 3 bases from V and 6 bases from J, leaving 9 bases between. The CDR3 region is CASSSPGAEAFF. In DNA, the CDR3 is TGCGCCAGCAGCTCTCCGGGTGCTGAAGCTTTCTTT.